Listed below are T cell receptor beta chains from one sample, sequenced in a study of blood T cell repertoires in COVID-19. The data were produced by immunoSEQ multiplex PCR, yet TCRdb's version contains in-frame clones alone and is incomplete. The table records a few hundred thousand clones, 85% of them present only once. Sequencing was done on a sample of PBMCs or T cells enriched from blood (not recorded which). The receptors stem from a woman between 50 and 59 years old who had recovered from COVID-19. Both conserved end residues are part of each CDR3. Each record gives: J gene, V gene, clone size, D gene, CDR3 protein, CDR3 DNA. D genes are given only for firm matches. Size is stated for part of the rows, as once, few or many counts, or as a class when the clone is expanded.

j_call: TRBJ2-1
v_call: TRBV18
clone_size: NA
d_call: TRBD2
cdr3_aa: CASSPSGLAGEQFF
cdr3_nt: TGTGCCAGCTCACCATCAGGACTAGCGGGGGAGCAGTTCTTC

j_call: TRBJ1-3
v_call: TRBV29-1
clone_size: NA
d_call: TRBD1
cdr3_aa: CSVDAMGQPSGNTIYF
cdr3_nt: TGCAGCGTTGACGCGATGGGACAGCCCTCTGGAAACACCATATATTTT

j_call: TRBJ1-2
v_call: TRBV5-6
clone_size: NA
d_call: NA
cdr3_aa: CASSLAGANYGYTF
cdr3_nt: TGTGCCAGCAGCTTGGCGGGAGCTAACTATGGCTACACCTTC

j_call: TRBJ2-3
v_call: TRBV13
clone_size: NA
d_call: TRBD1
cdr3_aa: CASSSVGGFTGTQYF
cdr3_nt: TGTGCCAGCAGCTCAGTAGGGGGCTTCACAGGTACGCAGTATTTT

j_call: TRBJ1-5
v_call: TRBV6-5
clone_size: NA
d_call: TRBD1
cdr3_aa: CASTFSQGAGQPQHF
cdr3_nt: TGTGCCAGCACTTTCTCCCAGGGGGCAGGTCAGCCCCAGCATTTT

j_call: TRBJ1-3
v_call: TRBV4-1
clone_size: NA
d_call: NA
cdr3_aa: CASSHVDTRSGNTIYF
cdr3_nt: TGCGCCAGCAGCCACGTAGACACCCGCTCTGGAAACACCATATATTTT

j_call: TRBJ1-1
v_call: TRBV19
clone_size: NA
d_call: NA
cdr3_aa: CASSPTTMNTEAFF
cdr3_nt: TGTGCCAGTAGTCCGACAACCATGAACACTGAAGCTTTCTTT

j_call: TRBJ2-5
v_call: TRBV27
clone_size: NA
d_call: NA
cdr3_aa: CASSSLRGGQETQYF
cdr3_nt: TGTGCCAGCAGTTCCCTCAGGGGCGGACAAGAGACCCAGTACTTC

j_call: TRBJ2-1
v_call: TRBV19
clone_size: once
d_call: NA
cdr3_aa: CASRLGPESGNEQFF
cdr3_nt: TGTGCCAGTAGGCTAGGTCCTGAGAGCGGCAATGAGCAGTTCTTC

j_call: TRBJ1-1
v_call: TRBV28
clone_size: NA
d_call: NA
cdr3_aa: CASSFSQGRTEAFF
cdr3_nt: TGTGCCAGCAGTTTTAGTCAGGGTAGAACTGAAGCTTTCTTT

j_call: TRBJ1-5
v_call: TRBV2
clone_size: NA
d_call: TRBD1
cdr3_aa: CASRSGTGNQPQHF
cdr3_nt: TGTGCCAGCAGGAGCGGGACAGGGAATCAGCCCCAGCATTTT